The T cell receptor beta chain under discussion was sequenced for a study of T cell changes during pregnancy in multiple sclerosis (dated by TCRdb to between 2017 and 2020). With respect to the entire study: The study looked at changes in the T cell repertoire across pregnancy in women with multiple sclerosis.

The protocol used for the library was the immunoSEQ multiplex PCR assay. The immuneACCESS repertoire file appears here via TCRdb, limited to in-frame rearrangements. These files lack a portion of the clones; in checked studies, under half of the deficit traces to unresolved V genes, and the cause of the others is not known. For this sample the table gives 65,000 to 90,000 clones, of which 85% to 95% were detected only once. The ten largest account for about 2.5% of the sample. With respect to this clone: The antigen this receptor binds is unknown. No base-level quality is on record; no much larger clone is a single base apart.

The CDR3 numbers 13 residues from cysteine through phenylalanine. Solely the CDR3 DNA is kept, with 39 bases framed from the first base. According to the germline V gene, CDR1 reads SGDLS and CDR2 reads YYNGEE. The junction shows trimming of 4 bases on V and 7 bases on J, and the gene matches do not reach 3 bases of it. This clonotype was obtained from a female donor with multiple sclerosis, enrolled in a pregnancy study. Recombination connected TRBV9 to TRBJ2-2, with 8 central nucleotides matching TRBD2. This material consisted of peripheral blood, taken before pregnancy. The CDR3 reads CASSPAGGGELFF. The sequenced DNA is TGTGCCAGCAGCCCCGCGGGGGGCGGGGAGCTGTTTTTT.